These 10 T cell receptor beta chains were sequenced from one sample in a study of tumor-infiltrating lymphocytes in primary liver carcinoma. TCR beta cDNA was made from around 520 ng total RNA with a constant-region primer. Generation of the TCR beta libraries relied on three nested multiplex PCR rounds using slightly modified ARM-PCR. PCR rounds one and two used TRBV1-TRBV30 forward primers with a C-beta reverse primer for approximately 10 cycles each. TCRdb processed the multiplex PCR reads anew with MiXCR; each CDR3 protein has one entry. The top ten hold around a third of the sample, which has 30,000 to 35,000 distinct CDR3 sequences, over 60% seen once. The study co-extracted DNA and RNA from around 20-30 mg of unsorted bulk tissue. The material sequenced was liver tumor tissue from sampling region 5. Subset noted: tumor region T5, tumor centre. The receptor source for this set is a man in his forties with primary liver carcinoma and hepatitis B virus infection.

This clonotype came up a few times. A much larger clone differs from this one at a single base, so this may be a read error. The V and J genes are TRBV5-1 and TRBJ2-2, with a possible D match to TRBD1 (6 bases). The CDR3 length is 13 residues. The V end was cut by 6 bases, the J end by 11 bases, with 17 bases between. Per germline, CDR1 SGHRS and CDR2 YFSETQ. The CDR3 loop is CASNKLWDTELFF. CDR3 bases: TGCGCCAGCAACAAACTTTGGGACACTGAGCTGTTTTTT.

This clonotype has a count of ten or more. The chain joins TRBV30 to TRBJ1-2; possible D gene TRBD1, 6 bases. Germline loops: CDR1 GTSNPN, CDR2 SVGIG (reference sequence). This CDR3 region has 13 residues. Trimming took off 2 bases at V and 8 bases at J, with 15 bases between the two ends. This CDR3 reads CAWSIDGGGGYTF. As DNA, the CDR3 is TGTGCCTGGAGTATCGATGGGGGCGGAGGCTACACCTTC.

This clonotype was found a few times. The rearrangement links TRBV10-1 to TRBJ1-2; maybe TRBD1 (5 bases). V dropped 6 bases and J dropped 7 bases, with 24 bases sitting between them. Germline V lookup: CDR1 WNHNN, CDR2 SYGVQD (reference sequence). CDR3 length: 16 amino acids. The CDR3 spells CASSEMVGHSGCGYTF. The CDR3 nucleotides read TGCGCCAGCAGCGAGATGGTGGGGCATAGCGGCTGTGGCTACACCTTC.

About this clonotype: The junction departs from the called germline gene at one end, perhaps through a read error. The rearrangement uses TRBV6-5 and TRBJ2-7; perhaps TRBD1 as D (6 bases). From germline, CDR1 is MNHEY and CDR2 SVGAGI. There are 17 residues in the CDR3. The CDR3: CTSSNFSRQVFRYEQYF. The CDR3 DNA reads TGTACCAGCAGTAACTTTTCCAGACAGGTTTTCCGATACGAGCAGTACTTC.

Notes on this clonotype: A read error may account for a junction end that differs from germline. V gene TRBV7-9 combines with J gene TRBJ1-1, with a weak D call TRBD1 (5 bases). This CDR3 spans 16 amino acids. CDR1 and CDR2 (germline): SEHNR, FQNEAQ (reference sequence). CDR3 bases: TGTACCAGCATCCCAAGGGACCTCCCCGGGAACACTGAAGCTTTCTTT. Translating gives CTSIPRDLPGNTEAFF.

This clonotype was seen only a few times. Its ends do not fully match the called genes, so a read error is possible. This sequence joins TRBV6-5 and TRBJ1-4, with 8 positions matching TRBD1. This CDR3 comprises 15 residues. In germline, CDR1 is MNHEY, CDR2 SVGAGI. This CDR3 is CARSYAGTGEEKLFF. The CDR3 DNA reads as TGTGCCAGAAGTTACGCAGGGACAGGAGAAGAAAAACTGTTTTTT.

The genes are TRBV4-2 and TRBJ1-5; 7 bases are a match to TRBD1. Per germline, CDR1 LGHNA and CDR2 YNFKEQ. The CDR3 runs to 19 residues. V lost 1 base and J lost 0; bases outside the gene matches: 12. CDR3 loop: CASSQGDGSGQFSNQPQHF. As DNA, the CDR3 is TGTGCCAGCAGCCAAGGGGATGGGTCGGGACAGTTTAGCAATCAGCCCCAGCATTTT.

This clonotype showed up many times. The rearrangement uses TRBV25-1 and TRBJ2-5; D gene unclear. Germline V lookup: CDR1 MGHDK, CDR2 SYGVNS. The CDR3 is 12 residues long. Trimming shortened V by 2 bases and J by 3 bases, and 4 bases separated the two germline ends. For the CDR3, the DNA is TGTGCCAGCAGTGAACAGAAAGAGACCCAGTACTTC. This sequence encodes CASSEQKETQYF.

CDR3 in amino acids: CATSNSGFWPQHF. In nucleotides, the CDR3 is TGTGCCACCAGTAATTCCGGGTTCTGGCCCCAGCATTTT. The chain employs TRBV24-1 and TRBJ1-5, with D hard to call. With 6 bases removed from V and 9 bases from J, the gap between germline ends came to 14 bases. There are 13 residues in the CDR3. Germline CDR1 reads KGHDR; CDR2 reads SFDVKD.

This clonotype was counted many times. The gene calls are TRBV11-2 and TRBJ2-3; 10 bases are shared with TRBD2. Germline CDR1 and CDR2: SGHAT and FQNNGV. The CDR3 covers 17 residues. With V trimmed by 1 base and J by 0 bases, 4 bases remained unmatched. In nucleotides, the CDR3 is TGTGCCAGCAGCTTAGTGGGACTAGCGACTAGCACAGATACGCAGTATTTT. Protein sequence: CASSLVGLATSTDTQYF.